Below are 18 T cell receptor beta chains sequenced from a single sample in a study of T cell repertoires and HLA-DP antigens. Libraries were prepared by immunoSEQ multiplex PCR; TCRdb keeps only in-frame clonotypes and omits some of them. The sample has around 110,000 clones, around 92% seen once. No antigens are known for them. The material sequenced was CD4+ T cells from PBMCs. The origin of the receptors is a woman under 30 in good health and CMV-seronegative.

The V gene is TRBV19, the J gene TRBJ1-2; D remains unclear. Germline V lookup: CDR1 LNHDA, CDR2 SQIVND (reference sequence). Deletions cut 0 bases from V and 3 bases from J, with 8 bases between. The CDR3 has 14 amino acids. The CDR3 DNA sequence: TGTGCCAGTAGTATAGAGCGTCAGGACTATGGCTACACCTTC. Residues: CASSIERQDYGYTF.

DNA of the CDR3: TGTGCCAGCAGCTTATTTTCATTTCGCGGGAGAGTAGACACCGGGGAGCTGTTTTTT. The encoded protein is CASSLFSFRGRVDTGELFF. This rearrangement joins TRBV7-9 to TRBJ2-2, with 7 bases that match TRBD2. Germline loops: CDR1 SEHNR, CDR2 FQNEAQ (reference sequence). This CDR3 is 19 amino acids long. With 2 bases clipped from V and 3 bases from J, the junction kept 15 bases outside the gene matches.

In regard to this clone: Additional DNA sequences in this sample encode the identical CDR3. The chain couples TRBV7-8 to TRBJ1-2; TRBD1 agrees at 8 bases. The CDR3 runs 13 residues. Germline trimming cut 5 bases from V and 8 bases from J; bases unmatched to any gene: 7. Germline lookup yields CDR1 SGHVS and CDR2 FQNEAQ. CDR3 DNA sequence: TGTGCCAGCAGCCCTGACAGGGGTGGCGGCTACACCTTC. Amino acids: CASSPDRGGGYTF.

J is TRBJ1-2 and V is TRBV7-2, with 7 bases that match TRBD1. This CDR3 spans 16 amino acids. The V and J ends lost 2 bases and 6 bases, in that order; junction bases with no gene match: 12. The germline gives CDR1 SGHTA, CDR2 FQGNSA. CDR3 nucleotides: TGTGCCAGCAGCTTACAGCAGACAGGGTACGGGAATGGCTACACCTTC. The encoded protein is CASSLQQTGYGNGYTF.

The CDR3 region has the DNA TGCGCCAGCAATATCAACCAGAGGGGGGATGAGCAGTTCTTC. Its protein product is CASNINQRGDEQFF. The rearrangement links TRBV23-1 to TRBJ2-1; D is tentatively TRBD1 or TRBD2 (6 bases each). TRBV23-1 is filed as an ORF, its function uncertain. This CDR3 spans 14 amino acids. V was trimmed by 7 bases and J by 8 bases, leaving 18 bases between them.

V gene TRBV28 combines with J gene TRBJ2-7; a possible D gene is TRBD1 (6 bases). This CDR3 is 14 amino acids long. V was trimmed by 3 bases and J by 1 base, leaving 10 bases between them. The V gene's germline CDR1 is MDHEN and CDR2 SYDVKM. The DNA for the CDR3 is TGTGCCAGCAGTTTCCTCAGGGGTTCCTACGAGCAGTACTTC. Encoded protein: CASSFLRGSYEQYF.

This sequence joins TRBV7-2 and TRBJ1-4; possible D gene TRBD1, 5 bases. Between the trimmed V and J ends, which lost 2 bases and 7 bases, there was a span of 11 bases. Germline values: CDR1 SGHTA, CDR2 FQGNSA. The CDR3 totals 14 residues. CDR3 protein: CASSLSRAGEKLFF. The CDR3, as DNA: TGTGCCAGCAGCTTATCCAGGGCGGGTGAAAAACTGTTTTTT.

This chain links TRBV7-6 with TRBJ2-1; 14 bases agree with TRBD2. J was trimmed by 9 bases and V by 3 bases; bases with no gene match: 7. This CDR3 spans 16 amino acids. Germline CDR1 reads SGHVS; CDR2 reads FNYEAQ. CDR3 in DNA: TGTGCCAGCAGCTTGGGACTAGCGGGAGTTGCTACTGAGCAGTTCTTC. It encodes CASSLGLAGVATEQFF.

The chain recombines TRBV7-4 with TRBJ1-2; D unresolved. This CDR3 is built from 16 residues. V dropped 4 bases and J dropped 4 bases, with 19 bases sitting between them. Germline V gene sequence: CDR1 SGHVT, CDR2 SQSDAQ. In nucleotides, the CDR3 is TGTGCCAGCAGCTCTTCAACAGCTCGAAAGACCTATGGCTACACCTTC. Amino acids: CASSSSTARKTYGYTF.

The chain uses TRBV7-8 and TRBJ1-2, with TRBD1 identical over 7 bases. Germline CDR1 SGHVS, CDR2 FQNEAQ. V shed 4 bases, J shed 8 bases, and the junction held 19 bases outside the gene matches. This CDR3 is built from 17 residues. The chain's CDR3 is CASSWSPGQRAGYGYTF. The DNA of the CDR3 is TGTGCCAGCAGCTGGTCACCGGGACAGCGGGCTGGGTACGGCTACACCTTC.

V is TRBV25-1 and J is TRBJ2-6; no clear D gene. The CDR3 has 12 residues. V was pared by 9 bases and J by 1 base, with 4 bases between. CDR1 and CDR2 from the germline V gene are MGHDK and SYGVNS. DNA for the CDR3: TGTGCCAGTCAGTCTGGGGCCAACGTCCTGACTTTC. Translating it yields CASQSGANVLTF.

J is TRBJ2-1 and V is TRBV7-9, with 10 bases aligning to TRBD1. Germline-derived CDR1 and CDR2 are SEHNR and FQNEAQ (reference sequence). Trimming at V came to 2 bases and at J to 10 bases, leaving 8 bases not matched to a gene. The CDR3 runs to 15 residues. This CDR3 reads CASSLRGQGSGEQFF. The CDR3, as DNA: TGTGCCAGCAGCTTAAGGGGACAGGGGAGTGGAGAGCAGTTCTTC.

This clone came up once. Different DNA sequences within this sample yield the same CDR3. This chain's CDR3 is CSARAGYGYTF. The DNA of the CDR3 is TGCAGTGCTAGAGCCGGTTATGGCTACACCTTC. The gene calls are TRBV20-1 and TRBJ1-2, with D unresolved. V lost 1 base, J lost 5 bases, and 5 bases lay in between. Germline CDR1 is DFQATT and CDR2 is SNEGSKA (reference sequence). The CDR3 has 11 residues.

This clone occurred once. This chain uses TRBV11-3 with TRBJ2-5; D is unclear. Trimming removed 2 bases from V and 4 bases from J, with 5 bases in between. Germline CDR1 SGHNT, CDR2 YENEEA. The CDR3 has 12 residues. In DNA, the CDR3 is TGTGCCAGCAGCTTACGATCAGAGACCCAGTACTTC. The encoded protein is CASSLRSETQYF.

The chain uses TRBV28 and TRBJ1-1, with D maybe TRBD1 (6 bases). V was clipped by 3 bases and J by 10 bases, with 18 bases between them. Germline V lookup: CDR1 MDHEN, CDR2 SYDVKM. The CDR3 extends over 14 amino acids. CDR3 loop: CASSFGTPGWRAFF. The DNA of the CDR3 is TGTGCCAGCAGTTTTGGGACACCGGGATGGAGAGCTTTCTTT.

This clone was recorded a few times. The CDR3, as DNA: TGTGCCAGCAGCTTATGGGCCTCAGGGACAGGGGGCCCCGGGGAGCTGTTTTTT. Protein product: CASSLWASGTGGPGELFF. V usage is TRBV11-1 and J usage is TRBJ2-2; 12 bases match TRBD1. Germline-derived CDR1 and CDR2 are SGHAT and FQDESV (reference sequence). V lost 2 bases, J lost 6 bases, and 10 bases stayed unmatched. CDR3 length equals 18 residues.

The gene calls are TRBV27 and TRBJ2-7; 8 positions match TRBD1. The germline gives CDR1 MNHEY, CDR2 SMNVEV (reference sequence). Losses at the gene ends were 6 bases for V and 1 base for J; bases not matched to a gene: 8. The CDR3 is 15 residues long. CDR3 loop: CASRTIGTGSYEQYF. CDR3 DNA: TGTGCCAGCAGGACTATCGGGACAGGTTCCTACGAGCAGTACTTC.

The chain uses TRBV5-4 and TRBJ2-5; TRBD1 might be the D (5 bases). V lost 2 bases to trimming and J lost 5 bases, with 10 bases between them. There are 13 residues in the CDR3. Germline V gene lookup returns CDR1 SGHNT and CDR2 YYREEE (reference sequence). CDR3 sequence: CASSLVPGETQYF. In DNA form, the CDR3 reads TGTGCCAGCAGCTTAGTCCCAGGGGAGACCCAGTACTTC.